Described below is a single T cell receptor (beta chain) sequence and its context. The antigen it binds to is not known. The sample holds no much larger clone one base away, and base qualities are not on file. The sample belongs to a study of shared clonotypes between healthy human individuals (dated by TCRdb to 2020 to 2021). Describing the broader study: The cohort comprised a couple of women and a few men aged 18 to 49 years. Leukapheresis yielded between about 0.94 and 8.9 billion PBMCs per donor. Libraries were prepared and TCR repertoires were sequenced by different laboratories using diverse techniques, in order to increase sequencing depth and limit assay-specific biases. To estimate repertoire size and how much clonotype sharing occurs between individuals, the study deeply sequenced the blood TCR repertoires of five healthy adults. For each donor, three plates each were used for CD4 naive and CD4 memory, two plates were used for CD8 naive, and one plate was used for CD8 memory.

TCR CDR3 regions were amplified from genomic DNA by multiplex PCR using the deep immunoSEQ assay. Extracted genomic DNA from each cell subset was distributed evenly across all wells of several immunoSEQ 96-well plates, and each plate was treated as a replicate. For sorted subsets, each replicate PCR was loaded with 200 to 250 ng genomic DNA, equivalent to 30,000 or so T cell genomes. Purified libraries were measured with a Qubit 3.0 fluorometer, size-checked on a Bioanalyzer 2100, and measured again with the KAPA Library Quantification kit. Every immunoSEQ 96-well plate was sequenced on a separate single-read 150-cycle Illumina NextSeq 550 flow cell. In the paper's pipeline: Because the immunoSEQ output held only junctional sequences and lacked quality scores, the filtering could not match the filtering applied to full-length reads. Sequences were annotated with PyIR, a Python wrapper for IgBLAST v1.9, and V/J genes and CDR3 were assigned using IMGT germline references. Reads with weak V/J assignments (E-value above 1e-6), missing CDR3, stop codons, out-of-frame junctions, or ambiguous translated residues were removed. V3J clonotypes were defined by identical inferred V gene, J gene, and CDR3 amino acid sequence. Percentage overlap between repertoires was calculated by dividing the number of shared unique clonotypes by the size of the smaller repertoire. Richness of each repertoire was evaluated using RTK rarefaction, the Chao1 estimator, and Recon v2.1 estimates of unobserved clonotypes. OLGA was used to compute generation probabilities for all TCRbeta clonotypes that the gDNA method yielded from a handful of donors. TCRdb stores this immuneACCESS table with in-frame sequences only. Part of the clones is absent; in the studies checked, under half of the shortfall reflects unresolved V genes, and no reason is known for the rest. Clone size and the V and J calls come from that table; the DNA yielded D and trimming. The sample table shows approximately 1.1 million clones, and around 82% are seen once. The ten largest clones capture more than 0.5% of the sample.

Overall study results and their limits: Only blood was sampled, and tissue TCR repertoires likely differ from those in blood. Higher generation probabilities were observed for clonotypes shared by all four sorted-subset donors than for non-shared clonotypes. Across four donors, about 4.5% of naive CD4, more than 3% of naive CD8, 2% to 2.5% of memory CD4, and 0.4% of memory CD8 clonotypes were shared. Naive subsets generally had larger estimated clonotype richness than memory subsets did. Because the study included only a small number of donors, the genetic and exposure-history diversity represented was limited. Even with the large sequencing depth, rarefaction of the sorted-subset datasets indicated that sequencing was incomplete. Pairwise subsampling indicated that sequencing depth was expected to affect the degree of clonotype sharing among donors.

Healthy HIV-negative adults with no recently reported acute infections or vaccinations were included as donors. Every donor was a Caucasian adult living in Nashville, Tennessee, USA. Magnetic negative selection was used to enrich CD4+ T cells, after which naive cells were positively selected on CD45RA and the negative fraction became the memory subset. Blood was obtained by leukapheresis, after which PBMCs were separated by Ficoll-Histopaque density gradient centrifugation and cryopreserved in liquid nitrogen vapor phase. Purity and quantity of every magnetically sorted T cell population were checked by analytical flow cytometry. Genomic DNA was isolated from each sorted fraction and quantified by UV absorbance on a Nanodrop 2000c. The CDR3 has 18 amino acids, counting the end cysteine and phenylalanine. CDR3 DNA is the only sequence kept; it has 54 bases, read in frame from the first base. V and J lose 4 bases and 0 bases, and a span of 18 bases separates them. The germline V gene specifies MGHRA as CDR1 and YSYEKL as CDR2.

The V and J segments used are TRBV4-1 and TRBJ2-2, with a weak D call of TRBD1 (6 bases match). The clonotype was recovered from a man between 18 and 35 years old in good health. Some clones in this sample may be carry-over from other donors' samples. The sample taken for sequencing was memory CD4+ T cells from PBMCs. The cell subset or site label of this sample denotes: CD45RA-negative fraction. CDR3 reads: CASSLPLPGHPNTGELFF. The bases are TGCGCCAGCAGCCTGCCGTTACCGGGACACCCGAACACCGGGGAGCTGTTTTTT.